This T cell receptor (beta chain) was profiled in a study of T cell responses to AZD1222 COVID-19 vaccine. The CDR3 runs 16 residues. Per the germline V gene, CDR1 is SGHNT and CDR2 is YYREEE (reference sequence). V gave up 3 bases and J gave up 0 bases; unmatched junction bases: 5. Sequencing used immunoSEQ multiplex PCR; TCRdb keeps in-frame clones, though not all of them. The repertoire holds 54,000 or so clones, with nearly 90% as singletons. Study-wide findings and caveats: The donor group comprised mostly white British people and more females; the analysis possibly underestimated clonal diversity.

About this clone itself: Antigen: not known.

The origin of this receptor is an adult in good health. The material was peripheral blood, obtained on day 0 of AZD1222 vaccination. The rearrangement joins TRBV5-4 to TRBJ2-3; 9 bases agree with TRBD2. The CDR3 bases are TGTGCCAGCAGCTCCCAGCGGGGGGCGAGCACAGATACGCAGTATTTT. This encodes CASSSQRGASTDTQYF.